This T cell receptor (beta chain) originates from a study of cytomegalovirus exposure and HLA in healthy donors. Overall study findings and caveats: For TCR beta chains, V- and J-gene trimming was later linked to a missense DCLRE1C variant. 87-base-pair reads could not separate some V segments, including TRBV6-2 and TRBV6-3.

PCR involved 60 Vbeta and 13 Jbeta primers. This table comes from immunoSEQ multiplex PCR, and its TCRdb copy is limited to in-frame clones, with some not included. The sample lists roughly 150,000 clones; around 78% were seen once. Germline loops: CDR1 SQVTM, CDR2 ANQGSEA. The V and J ends lost 5 bases and 4 bases, in that order; junction bases with no gene match: 14. The CDR3 is 16 amino acids. For this clone: The antigen is unknown.

This TCR was recovered from a woman aged 40 to 50 in good health and CMV-seropositive. The sequenced sample was PBMCs. This chain connects TRBV29-1 to TRBJ2-1, with TRBD2 identical over 7 bases. The DNA of the CDR3 is TGCAGCGTTTCTGCGGGAGCTGGGCTCGGGTACAATGAGCAGTTCTTC. The encoded protein is CSVSAGAGLGYNEQFF.